This T cell receptor beta chain stems from a study of T cell responses to AZD1222 COVID-19 vaccine. Assay: immunoSEQ multiplex PCR; the TCRdb copy retains only in-frame clones and omits some. Here the sample spans some 200,000 clones, around 89% being singletons. V gave up 5 bases and J gave up 6 bases, with 17 bases separating them. This CDR3 has 15 amino acids. Germline values: CDR1 SEHNR, CDR2 FQNEAQ (reference sequence). The genes are TRBV7-9 and TRBJ2-1, with D possibly matching TRBD1 (6 bases). The material was peripheral blood, obtained 28 days after the second AZD1222 dose. This receptor was obtained from an adult who received the AZD1222 COVID-19 vaccine. The CDR3 coding sequence is TGTGCCAGCAGCGGAGAACAGGGACGTACCAATGAGCAGTTCTTC. Protein: CASSGEQGRTNEQFF.